Below, 8 T cell receptor beta chains from the same sample are listed, as sequenced in a study of T-cell memory formation after mild COVID-19. MiXCR, run by TCRdb on the 5' RACE reads, gives a single entry per CDR3 protein. The repertoire holds under 650,000 distinct CDR3 sequences, with about 20% as singletons. The sample taken for sequencing was PBMCs or a T cell subset sorted from them (not recorded which). The receptor source for this set is an adult woman who had mild COVID-19 (a few samples of this study predate the infection). Cell type and time point are not known.

The chain has TRBV7-9 and TRBJ2-7; no definite D call. This CDR3 has 17 amino acids. CDR1 SEHNR and CDR2 FQNEAQ come from the germline V gene (reference sequence). Trimming removed 4 bases at V and 0 bases at J, with 19 bases between. The CDR3 sequence: CASSSLPSDQSSYEQYF. Written as DNA, the CDR3 is TGTGCCAGCAGCTCTCTCCCCAGTGACCAGAGCTCCTACGAGCAGTACTTC.

A few counts support this clonotype. The chain uses TRBV19 and TRBJ2-7; D may be TRBD2 (7 bases). Trimming took 7 bases from V and 1 from J, leaving 14 bases between them. The germline V gene has CDR1 LNHDA and CDR2 SQIVND (reference sequence). The CDR3 is made up of 14 amino acids. Written as DNA, the CDR3 is TGTGCCAGTATGGGGGGGGCGGATTCCTACGAGCAGTACTTC. It yields the protein CASMGGADSYEQYF. The whole variable domain, remainder taken from reference TRBV19 and TRBJ2-7, is DGGITQSPKYLFRKEGQNVTLSCEQNLNHDAMYWYRQDPGQGLRLIYYSQIVNDFQKGDIAEGYSVSREKKESFPLTVTSAQKNPTAFYLCASMGGADSYEQYFGPGTRLTVT.

This clonotype appeared a few times. This chain links TRBV5-7 with TRBJ2-3; D is undetermined. TRBV5-7 has ORF status, its function being uncertain. With 4 bases removed from V and 0 bases from J, the gap between germline ends came to 15 bases. The CDR3 spans 16 residues. The CDR3 sequence: CASSPMRSVSTDTQYF. CDR3 nucleotides: TGTGCCAGCAGCCCGATGAGGAGCGTAAGCACAGATACGCAGTATTTT.

The chain has TRBV18 and TRBJ2-3, with D possibly being TRBD1 (5 bases). Per the germline V gene, CDR1 is KGHSH and CDR2 is LQKENI. This CDR3 contains 13 residues. V was pared by 3 bases and J by 4 bases, with 8 bases between. The CDR3 nucleotides are TGTGCCAGCTCACCGACAGTTGCAGATACGCAGTATTTT. As protein: CASSPTVADTQYF.

The rearrangement links TRBV7-9 to TRBJ2-1; TRBD1 matches at 11 bases. Germline CDR1 reads SEHNR; CDR2 reads FQNEAQ (reference sequence). The CDR3 covers 18 residues. V was clipped by 1 base and J by 7 bases; unmatched bases: 12. In DNA, the CDR3 is TGTGCCAGCAGCTTAGTCTCCGTCGGGACAGGGGGAGGGAATGAGCAGTTCTTC. It translates to CASSLVSVGTGGGNEQFF.

This clonotype was counted between two and nine times. The chain couples TRBV5-1 to TRBJ2-7; D possibly corresponds to TRBD2 (6 bases). The V gene lost 1 base and the J gene lost 1 base, with 12 bases spanning the gap. Germline V gene data show CDR1 as SGHRS and CDR2 as YFSETQ. This CDR3 is built from 15 residues. The CDR3 nucleotides read TGCGCCAGCAGCTTGTTAGCGGACCTATCCTACGAGCAGTACTTC. Its translation: CASSLLADLSYEQYF.

The sample holds a few counts of this clonotype. CDR3 loop: CASSQASGDYNEQFF. The CDR3 nucleotides read TGTGCCAGCAGCCAAGCCAGCGGGGACTACAATGAGCAGTTCTTC. The rearrangement joins TRBV4-2 to TRBJ2-1; TRBD2 aligns across 7 bases. The germline V gene encodes CDR1 LGHNA and CDR2 YNFKEQ. V lost 1 base to trimming and J lost 3 bases; unmatched junction nucleotides: 3. This CDR3 has 15 residues.

The chain links TRBV30 to TRBJ1-2; D is ambiguous. The germline V gene has CDR1 GTSNPN and CDR2 SVGIG (reference sequence). Deletions cut 0 bases from V and 5 bases from J, with 13 bases between. The CDR3 is 14 amino acids. CDR3 sequence reads: CAWSVLHRLYGYTF. The CDR3, as DNA: TGTGCCTGGAGTGTACTGCACCGACTTTATGGCTACACCTTC.